This T cell receptor beta chain was sequenced during a study of blood T cell repertoires in COVID-19 (dated by TCRdb to 2018 to 2020). For the wider study: Samples covering the acute and convalescent phases of COVID-19 were provided by collaborators in the United States, Italy and Spain. Samples were obtained from the ongoing ImmuneRACE study (first 160 participants) and from 1,000 to 1,500 subjects provided by 6 global collaborators. A de-identified subject ID, COVID-19 status, age in years and sex were almost always included in the sample metadata. The dataset comprised deeply sampled blood TCRbeta repertoires from subjects exposed to, actively infected with, or recovered from COVID-19. A freely available public database, intended as a resource for researchers studying the immune response to SARS-CoV-2, is where the repertoires were released. Where HLA class I and class II types were available, the types were taken from metadata supplied by the sample provider, not from assay-based typing. The material from the prospective study consisted of cDNA or gDNA derived from T cells, B-cell-depleted T cells, or PBMCs.

The immunoSEQ Assay, a bias-controlled multiplex PCR, was used to amplify TCRbeta CDR3 regions from genomic DNA. The published analysis was carried out like this. Within the assay, amplification of reference gene primers was used to estimate how many nucleated cells each sample contained. To quantify the absolute abundance of each unique TCRbeta CDR3 rearrangement, sequence reads were collapsed and filtered. For each sample, productive Simpson clonality was calculated as the square root of Simpson's diversity index across productive rearrangements. What TCRdb holds here is the immuneACCESS table cut down to in-frame rearrangements. Part of the clones is not present; checked against another copy, under half of the missing clones reflect an unresolved V gene, and the others are unexplained. Clone size and V and J calls were adopted from that table, with D and trimming inferred from the DNA. In this sample the table shows hundreds of thousands of clones, 86% of which occur a single time. In total, the top ten clones hold more than 1.4% of the sample.

About this clone itself: Its target antigen remains unknown. Base-call qualities are not available, and no considerably larger clone is one nucleotide away.

Broad study findings and their caveats: Clinical and demographic metadata were provided uncurated, with the amount varying by source and participant.

Whole blood was collected in K2EDTA tubes by collaborating institutions according to the institutions' own protocols. Collaborator samples were shipped for TCRbeta analysis as frozen whole blood, isolated PBMCs, or DNA extracted from either sample type. A distance of 7 bases separates the germline ends of V and J, which lose 3 bases and 3 bases respectively. There are 13 amino acids in the CDR3, from cysteine to phenylalanine inclusive. Of the read, only the CDR3 DNA is kept; its 39 bases are in frame from base 1. The germline V gene yields SGHRS for CDR1 and YFSETQ for CDR2. Sequenced sample: peripheral blood. The chain employs TRBV5-1 and TRBJ1-3; TRBD1 could be the D gene, as 5 bases match. The sequence was collected from a woman aged 25-40 years with active or convalescent COVID-19. CDR3 protein: CASSSDIGNTIYF. The DNA is TGCGCCAGCAGCTCGGACATTGGAAACACCATATATTTT. The entire variable domain, with the stretches around the CDR3 drawn from the reference TRBV5-1 and TRBJ1-3 proteins, is KAGVTQTPRYLIKTRGQQVTLSCSPISGHRSVSWYQQTPGQGLQFLFEYFSETQRNKGNFPGRFSGRQFSNSRSEMNVSTLELGDSALYLCASSSDIGNTIYFGEGSWLTVV.